This T cell receptor (beta chain) was captured in a study of T-cell memory formation after mild COVID-19. About the research overall: TCR clusters showed largely donor specificity.

CDR1 MGHRA and CDR2 YSYEKL come from the germline V gene. V was shortened by 0 bases and J by 7 bases, with 12 bases between the two germline ends. The CDR3 sequence is 14 residues long. In TCRdb, the 5' RACE reads were re-called with MiXCR into one record per CDR3 protein. The table shows 250,000 to 300,000 distinct CDR3 sequences, with 15% to 20% occurring only once. This receptor was taken from a man aged 18 to 29 who had mild COVID-19 (a few samples of this study predate the infection). Cell type and time point are not known. Sequenced sample: PBMCs or a T cell subset sorted from them (not recorded which). V gene TRBV4-1 combines with J gene TRBJ1-2; D is perhaps TRBD1 (5 bases). The CDR3 region is CASSQDVGGRGYTF. Here the CDR3 DNA reads TGCGCCAGCAGCCAAGATGTCGGGGGACGTGGCTACACCTTC.